This passage covers 10 T cell receptor beta chains from one sample sequenced in a study of Ad26.COV2.S vaccination and SARS-CoV-2 variants. This table comes from immunoSEQ multiplex PCR, and its TCRdb copy is limited to in-frame clones, with some not included. The sample holds 85,000 to 95,000 clones; approximately 81% are singletons and the top ten take approximately 15%. Specimen: peripheral blood, collected after recovery from COVID-19. These receptors all stem from a human donor who had recovered from COVID-19.

This clone was found once. This rearrangement joins TRBV18 to TRBJ2-6, with TRBD1 identical over 8 bases. Trimming took 4 bases from V and 2 from J; bases not matched to a gene: 13. The CDR3 is 19 residues long. The germline V gene encodes CDR1 KGHSH and CDR2 LQKENI. The CDR3 sequence: CASSQLGQGGIAGANVLTF. CDR3 sequence (DNA): TGTGCCAGCTCACAATTAGGACAGGGAGGAATAGCTGGGGCCAACGTCCTGACTTTC.

The chain carries TRBV3-1 (or the pseudogene TRBV3-2) and TRBJ2-7; D unresolved. Trimming took off 0 bases at V and 5 bases at J, with 8 bases between the two ends. This CDR3 is built from 13 residues. Germline V gives CDR1 LGHDT, CDR2 YNNKEL (reference sequence). CDR3 coding DNA: TGTGCCAGCAGCCAAGATTGGACCAACGAGCAGTACTTC. This sequence encodes CASSQDWTNEQYF.

V usage is TRBV27 and J usage is TRBJ2-5, with 9 bases identical to TRBD1. Germline loops: CDR1 MNHEY, CDR2 SMNVEV (reference sequence). The CDR3 runs to 16 residues. Trimming took 5 bases from V and 7 from J; bases not matched to a gene: 14. CDR3 sequence: CASSLRTGDTRGTQYF. The DNA for the CDR3 is TGTGCCAGCAGTCTCCGGACAGGGGACACGCGTGGGACCCAGTACTTC.

This clone was counted once. This chain connects TRBV4-2 to TRBJ2-1; 11 bases are shared with TRBD2. CDR1 LGHNA and CDR2 YNFKEQ come from the germline V gene. CDR3 size: 19 residues. V trimming: 0 bases; J trimming: 0 bases; junction bases outside the gene matches: 7. The CDR3 region has the DNA TGTGCCAGCAGCCAAGAAGGAACTAGCGGGAGTTCCTCCTACAATGAGCAGTTCTTC. Translated, it gives CASSQEGTSGSSSYNEQFF.

The chain recombines TRBV5-3 with TRBJ1-4; 7 positions match TRBD1. TRBV5-3 is flagged as an ORF with uncertain function. Unmatched junction bases numbered 15, after V lost 0 bases and J lost 7 bases. The CDR3 totals 18 residues. The CDR3 nucleotides are TGTGCCAGAAGCTTGGTTCTAACAGGGGCCGGAGGTAGTGAAAAACTGTTTTTT. Encoded protein: CARSLVLTGAGGSEKLFF.

The CDR3 reads CASSGDSNQPQHF. CDR3 in DNA: TGTGCCAGCAGCGGAGACAGCAATCAGCCCCAGCATTTT. The rearrangement links TRBV9 to TRBJ1-5; D is undetermined. The CDR3 totals 13 residues. Germline V gene sequence: CDR1 SGDLS, CDR2 YYNGEE. The V gene lost 3 bases and the J gene lost 1 base, with 5 bases spanning the gap.

As to this clone: The junction and the germline gene differ at one end; a read error may be behind it. CDR3 sequence reads: CASRGVNEQSF. The CDR3 bases are TGTGCCAGCCGGGGGGTCAACGAGCAGTCCTTC. The chain recombines TRBV6-5 with TRBJ2-7, with 7 bases identical to TRBD2. Per the germline V gene, CDR1 is MNHEY and CDR2 is SVGAGI. CDR3 size: 11 residues.

This chain links TRBV5-4 with TRBJ2-1; D may be TRBD2 (6 bases). Germline values: CDR1 SGHNT, CDR2 YYREEE (reference sequence). The CDR3 spans 15 residues. The V end was cut by 5 bases, the J end by 0 bases, with 12 bases between. The CDR3 nucleotides read TGTGCCAGCAGTTCTGCCGGGAGCTCCTACAATGAGCAGTTCTTC. This encodes CASSSAGSSYNEQFF.

This rearrangement joins TRBV3-1 (or the pseudogene TRBV3-2) to TRBJ1-2; perhaps TRBD1 as D (6 bases). The V gene's germline CDR1 is LGHDT and CDR2 YNNKEL (reference sequence). This CDR3 has 13 amino acids. The germline V and J ends were trimmed by 6 bases and 3 bases, with 11 bases remaining between them. This CDR3 is CASRAGGHYGYTF. CDR3 in DNA: TGTGCCAGCAGAGCGGGGGGGCACTATGGCTACACCTTC.

This clone was found once. V gene TRBV5-6 combines with J gene TRBJ1-1, with a weak D call TRBD1 (6 bases). The CDR3 is 14 amino acids. Deletions cut 3 bases from V and 4 bases from J, with 13 bases between. Germline CDR1 reads SGHDT; CDR2 reads YYEEEE. CDR3 amino acids: CASSYREISTEAFF. DNA for the CDR3: TGTGCCAGCAGCTACAGGGAGATTAGCACTGAAGCTTTCTTT.